This entry lists 7 T cell receptor beta chains sequenced from one sample in a study of technical replicates of blood from a few donors. Sequencing used immunoSEQ multiplex PCR; TCRdb keeps in-frame clones, though not all of them. The table lists tens of thousands of clones, around 94% of them singletons, with over 0.2% in the top ten. The sample was T cells isolated from PBMCs. Receptors were obtained from a human donor in good health.

The CDR3 protein is CASSRGGENTEAFF. The CDR3 region has the DNA TGTGCCAGCAGCAGGGGGGGAGAGAACACTGAAGCTTTCTTT. The V call is TRBV9, the J call TRBJ1-1, with a weak D call TRBD1 (6 bases). The V gene's germline CDR1 is SGDLS and CDR2 YYNGEE. Trimming took 4 bases from V and 1 from J, leaving 11 bases between them. This CDR3 comprises 14 residues.

The gene calls are TRBV19 and TRBJ2-3; D may be TRBD2 (5 bases). The V gene lost 3 bases and the J gene lost 2 bases, with 12 bases spanning the gap. This CDR3 has 15 residues. Germline assignment: CDR1 LNHDA and CDR2 SQIVND (reference sequence). Here the CDR3 DNA reads TGTGCCAGTAGTATCCAGCGGACCTACACAGATACGCAGTATTTT. Its translation: CASSIQRTYTDTQYF.

The chain joins TRBV28 to TRBJ2-7, with TRBD2 matching 9 bases. Germline V CDR1 and CDR2: MDHEN, SYDVKM. This CDR3 has 14 residues. J lost 5 bases, V lost 8 bases, and 10 bases had no gene match. This chain's CDR3 is CASARVAGDDEQYF. In nucleotides, the CDR3 is TGTGCCAGCGCCCGGGTAGCGGGGGATGACGAGCAGTACTTC.

The V and J genes are TRBV6-1 and TRBJ2-2, with D maybe TRBD1 (5 bases). V was pared by 5 bases and J by 5 bases, with 15 bases between. Germline V gives CDR1 MNHNS, CDR2 SASEGT. The CDR3 has 15 amino acids. The CDR3 protein is CASSTLGQGTGELFF. The CDR3 DNA is TGTGCCAGCAGTACTCTGGGGCAGGGAACCGGGGAGCTGTTTTTT.

The gene calls are TRBV6-6 and TRBJ1-2, with D possibly TRBD1 on 6 matching bases. Per germline, CDR1 MNHNY and CDR2 SVGAGI (reference sequence). The ends were cut back, 0 bases at V and 6 bases at J, with 17 bases in the middle. The CDR3 runs to 16 residues. In DNA form, the CDR3 reads TGTGCCAGCAGTTACTCCCCCAGGGGAGAAGTAAATGGCTACACCTTC. Encoded protein: CASSYSPRGEVNGYTF.

The chain links TRBV5-1 to TRBJ1-2, with 8 nucleotides matching TRBD1. There are 15 residues in the CDR3. V shed 4 bases, J shed 8 bases, and the junction held 13 bases outside the gene matches. Germline loops: CDR1 SGHRS, CDR2 YFSETQ. The CDR3 is CASSKEDRVFHGYTF. The CDR3 DNA is TGCGCCAGCAGCAAGGAGGACAGGGTCTTCCACGGCTACACCTTC.

The chain recombines TRBV7-9 with TRBJ1-4; D not certain. Between the trimmed V and J ends, which lost 0 bases and 6 bases, there was a span of 8 bases. The CDR3 extends over 14 amino acids. Per germline, CDR1 SEHNR and CDR2 FQNEAQ (reference sequence). DNA of the CDR3: TGTGCCAGCAGCTTAGCGGTCCTAGATGAAAAACTGTTTTTT. Residues: CASSLAVLDEKLFF.